This TCR beta chain was profiled in a study of blood T cell repertoires in COVID-19. Germline V CDR1 and CDR2: SEHNR, FQNEAQ (reference sequence). The CDR3 has 15 residues. With 3 bases clipped from V and 10 bases from J, the junction kept 7 bases outside the gene matches. As handled by the study authors: Researchers report that nucleated cell counts were estimated from reference gene primer amplification. Sequenced by immunoSEQ multiplex PCR; TCRdb stores in-frame clones only, minus some. V and J calls and clone size are as listed in that table; D and trimming were resolved from the DNA. The table has about 500,000 clones, roughly 89% seen once.

The TCR sequence derives from a woman aged 50 to 65 with COVID-19, enrolled during active disease. The sample comprised peripheral blood. V gene TRBV7-9 combines with J gene TRBJ1-6, with 9 bases that match TRBD1. CDR3 region: CASSLKGTGLSPLHF. CDR3 DNA: TGTGCCAGCAGCTTGAAGGGGACAGGGTTGTCACCCCTCCACTTT.